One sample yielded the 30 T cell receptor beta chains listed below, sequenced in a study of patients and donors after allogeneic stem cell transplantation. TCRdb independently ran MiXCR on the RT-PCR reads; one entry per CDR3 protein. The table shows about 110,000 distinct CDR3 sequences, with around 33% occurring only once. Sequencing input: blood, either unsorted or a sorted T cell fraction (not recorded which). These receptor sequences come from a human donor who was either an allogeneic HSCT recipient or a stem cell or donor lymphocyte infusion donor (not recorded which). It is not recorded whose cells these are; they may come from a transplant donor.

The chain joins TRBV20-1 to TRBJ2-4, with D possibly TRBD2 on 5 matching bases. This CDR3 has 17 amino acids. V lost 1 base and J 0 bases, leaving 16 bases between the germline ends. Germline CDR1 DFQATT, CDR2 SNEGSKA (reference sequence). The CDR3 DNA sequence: TGCAGTGCTAGAGTATTCGGCGGAGGACGAGCCAAAAACATTCAGTACTTC. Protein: CSARVFGGGRAKNIQYF.

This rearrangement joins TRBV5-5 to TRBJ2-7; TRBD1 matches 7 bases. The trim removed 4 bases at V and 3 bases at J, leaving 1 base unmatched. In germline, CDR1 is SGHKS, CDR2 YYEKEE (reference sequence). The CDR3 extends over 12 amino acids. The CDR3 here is CASSRQGYEQYF. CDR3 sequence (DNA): TGTGCCAGCAGCAGACAGGGCTACGAGCAGTACTTC.

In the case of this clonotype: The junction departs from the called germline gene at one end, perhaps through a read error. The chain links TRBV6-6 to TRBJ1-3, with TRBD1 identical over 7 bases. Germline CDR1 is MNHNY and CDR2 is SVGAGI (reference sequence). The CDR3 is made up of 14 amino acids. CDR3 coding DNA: TGTGTCAGCAGACAAACAGGGGCTGGAAACACCATATATTTT. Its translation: CVSRQTGAGNTIYF.

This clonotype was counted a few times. The CDR3 loop is CASSSGQGKKGYTF. The CDR3 DNA is TGTGCCAGCAGTTCCGGACAGGGAAAGAAGGGCTACACCTTC. V is TRBV6-5 and J is TRBJ1-2, with 8 bases matching TRBD1. With 4 bases clipped from V and 8 bases from J, the junction kept 9 bases outside the gene matches. Per germline, CDR1 MNHEY and CDR2 SVGAGI. The CDR3 length is 14 residues.

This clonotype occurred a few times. The CDR3 reads CSVRVWDSNQPQHF. The CDR3 DNA reads TGCAGTGTTAGGGTCTGGGATAGCAATCAGCCCCAGCATTTT. This chain uses TRBV20-1 with TRBJ1-5; no definite D call. Germline CDR1 is DFQATT and CDR2 is SNEGSKA (reference sequence). V was cut by 7 bases and J by 0 bases, with 13 bases left in between. The CDR3 consists of 14 residues.

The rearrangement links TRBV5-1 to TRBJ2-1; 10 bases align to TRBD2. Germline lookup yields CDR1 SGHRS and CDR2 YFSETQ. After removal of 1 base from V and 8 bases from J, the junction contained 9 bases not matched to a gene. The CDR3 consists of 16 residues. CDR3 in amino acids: CASSLIRAGGPDEQFF. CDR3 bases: TGCGCCAGCAGCTTGATTCGAGCGGGAGGGCCAGATGAGCAGTTCTTC. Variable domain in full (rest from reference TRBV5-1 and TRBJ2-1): KAGVTQTPRYLIKTRGQQVTLSCSPISGHRSVSWYQQTPGQGLQFLFEYFSETQRNKGNFPGRFSGRQFSNSRSEMNVSTLELGDSALYLCASSLIRAGGPDEQFFGPGTRLTVL.

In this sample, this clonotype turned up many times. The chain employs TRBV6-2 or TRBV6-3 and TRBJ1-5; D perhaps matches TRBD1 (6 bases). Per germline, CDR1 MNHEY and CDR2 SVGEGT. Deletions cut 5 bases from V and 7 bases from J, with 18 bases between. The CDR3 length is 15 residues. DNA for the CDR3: TGTGCCAGCAGTCCGCCCCAGGGGTATTGGCAGCCCCAGCATTTT. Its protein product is CASSPPQGYWQPQHF.

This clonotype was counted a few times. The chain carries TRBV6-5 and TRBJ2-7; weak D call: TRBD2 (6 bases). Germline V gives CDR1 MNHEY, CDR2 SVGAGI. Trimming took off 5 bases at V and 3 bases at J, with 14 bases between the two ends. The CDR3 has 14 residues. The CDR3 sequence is CASSIAASHYEQYF. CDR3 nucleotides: TGTGCCAGCAGTATAGCGGCATCCCACTACGAGCAGTACTTC.

The CDR3 region has the DNA TGTGCCAGCAGCTCCACCCGCGGGACAGGGAGGTCCTATAATTCACCCCTCCACTTT. It specifies CASSSTRGTGRSYNSPLHF. The J gene is TRBJ1-6, the V gene TRBV7-8; 9 bases match TRBD1. Germline V gene sequence: CDR1 SGHVS, CDR2 FQNEAQ. J gave up 1 base and V 4 bases, and 11 bases lay outside the gene matches. This CDR3 contains 19 residues.

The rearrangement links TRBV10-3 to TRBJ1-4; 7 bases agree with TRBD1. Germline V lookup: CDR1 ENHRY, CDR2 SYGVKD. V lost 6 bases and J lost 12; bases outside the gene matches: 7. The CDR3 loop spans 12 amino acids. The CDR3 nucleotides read TGTGCCATCAGCGACAGGGAAATCGAACTGTTTTTT. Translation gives CAISDREIELFF.

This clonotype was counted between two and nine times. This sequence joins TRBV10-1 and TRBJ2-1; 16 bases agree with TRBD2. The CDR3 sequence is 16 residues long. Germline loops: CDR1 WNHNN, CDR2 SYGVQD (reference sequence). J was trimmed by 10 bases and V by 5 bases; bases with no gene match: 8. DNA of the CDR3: TGCGCCAGCAGTCCCGGGACTAGCGGGAGGGCCAAAGAGCAGTTCTTC. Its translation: CASSPGTSGRAKEQFF.

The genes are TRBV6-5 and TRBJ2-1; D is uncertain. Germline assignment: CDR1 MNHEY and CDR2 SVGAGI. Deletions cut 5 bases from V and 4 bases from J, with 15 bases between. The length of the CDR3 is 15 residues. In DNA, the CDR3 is TGTGCCAGCAGTCCCGGTGGGCTACCTTACAATGAGCAGTTCTTC. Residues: CASSPGGLPYNEQFF.

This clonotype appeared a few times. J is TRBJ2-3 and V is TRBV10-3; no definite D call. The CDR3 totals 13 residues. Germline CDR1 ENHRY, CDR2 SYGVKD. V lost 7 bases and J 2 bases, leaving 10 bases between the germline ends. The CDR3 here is CAINSAFTDTQYF. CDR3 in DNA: TGTGCCATCAACTCAGCGTTCACAGATACGCAGTATTTT.

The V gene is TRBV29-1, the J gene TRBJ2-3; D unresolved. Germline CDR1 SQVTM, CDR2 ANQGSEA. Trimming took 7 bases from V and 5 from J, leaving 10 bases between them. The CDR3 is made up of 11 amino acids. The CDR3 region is CSGASGDTQYF. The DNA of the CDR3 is TGCAGCGGGGCGTCTGGAGATACGCAGTATTTT.

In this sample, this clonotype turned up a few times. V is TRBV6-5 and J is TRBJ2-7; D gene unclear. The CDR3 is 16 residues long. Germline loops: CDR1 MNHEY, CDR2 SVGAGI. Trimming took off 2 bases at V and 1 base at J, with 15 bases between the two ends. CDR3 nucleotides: TGTGCCAGCAGTTACGATTCTAGTCGGGTTTCCTACGAGCAGTACTTC. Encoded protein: CASSYDSSRVSYEQYF.

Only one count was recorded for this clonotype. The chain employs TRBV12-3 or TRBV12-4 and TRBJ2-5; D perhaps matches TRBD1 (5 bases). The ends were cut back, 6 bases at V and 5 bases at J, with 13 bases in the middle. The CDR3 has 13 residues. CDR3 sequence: CASSPRGGETQYF. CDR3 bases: TGTGCCAGCAGCCCTAGGGGCGGTGAGACCCAGTACTTC.

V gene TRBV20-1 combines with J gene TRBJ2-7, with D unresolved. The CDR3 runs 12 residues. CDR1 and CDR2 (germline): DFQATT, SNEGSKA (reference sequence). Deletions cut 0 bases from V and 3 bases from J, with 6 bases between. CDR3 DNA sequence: TGCAGTGCTAGAGATGTGGGCTACGAGCAGTACTTC. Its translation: CSARDVGYEQYF.

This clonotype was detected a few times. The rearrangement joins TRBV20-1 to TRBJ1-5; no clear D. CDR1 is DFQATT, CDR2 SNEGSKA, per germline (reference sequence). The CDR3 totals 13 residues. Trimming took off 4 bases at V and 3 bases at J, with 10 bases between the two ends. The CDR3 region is CSATDTDNQPQHF. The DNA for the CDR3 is TGCAGTGCTACCGACACAGACAATCAGCCCCAGCATTTT.

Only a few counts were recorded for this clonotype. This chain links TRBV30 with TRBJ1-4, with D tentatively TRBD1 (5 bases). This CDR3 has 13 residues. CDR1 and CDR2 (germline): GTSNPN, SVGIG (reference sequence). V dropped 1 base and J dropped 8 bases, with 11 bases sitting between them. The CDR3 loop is CAWSAGEAEKLFF. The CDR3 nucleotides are TGTGCCTGGAGTGCGGGGGAGGCGGAAAAACTGTTTTTT.

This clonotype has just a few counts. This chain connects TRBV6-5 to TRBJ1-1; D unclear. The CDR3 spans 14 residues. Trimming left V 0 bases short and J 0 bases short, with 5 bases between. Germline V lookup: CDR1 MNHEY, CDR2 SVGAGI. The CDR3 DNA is TGTGCCAGCAGTTACTCGCGGTTGAACACTGAAGCTTTCTTT. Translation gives CASSYSRLNTEAFF.

The DNA of the CDR3 is TGTGCCAGCAGCCGAGTTAAACAGGGCTACTATGGCTACACCTTC. Translated: CASSRVKQGYYGYTF. The chain is built from TRBV7-9 and TRBJ1-2; D is perhaps TRBD1 (6 bases). Trimming removed 5 bases from V and 3 bases from J, with 16 bases in between. The CDR3 sequence is 15 residues long. CDR1 and CDR2 from the germline V gene are SEHNR and FQNEAQ (reference sequence).

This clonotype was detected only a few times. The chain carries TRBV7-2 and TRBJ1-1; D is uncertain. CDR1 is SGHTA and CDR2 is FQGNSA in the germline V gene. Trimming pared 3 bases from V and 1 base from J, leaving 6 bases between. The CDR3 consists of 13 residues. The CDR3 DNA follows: TGTGCCAGCAGCTTTCAACCGAACACTGAAGCTTTCTTT. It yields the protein CASSFQPNTEAFF.

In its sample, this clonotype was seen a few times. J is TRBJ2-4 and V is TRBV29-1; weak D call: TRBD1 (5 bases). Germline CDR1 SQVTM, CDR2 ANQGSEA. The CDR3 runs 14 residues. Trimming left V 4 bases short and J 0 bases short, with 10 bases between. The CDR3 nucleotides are TGCAGCGTTGCAGGGCTTTTAGCCAAAAACATTCAGTACTTC. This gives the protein CSVAGLLAKNIQYF.

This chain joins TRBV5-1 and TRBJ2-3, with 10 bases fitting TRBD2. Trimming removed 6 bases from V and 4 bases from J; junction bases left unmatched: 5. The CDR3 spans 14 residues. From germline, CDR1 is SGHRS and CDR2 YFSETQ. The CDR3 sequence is CASMASGSADTQYF. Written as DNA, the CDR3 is TGCGCCAGCATGGCTAGCGGGAGCGCAGATACGCAGTATTTT. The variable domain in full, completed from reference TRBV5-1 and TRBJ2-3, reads KAGVTQTPRYLIKTRGQQVTLSCSPISGHRSVSWYQQTPGQGLQFLFEYFSETQRNKGNFPGRFSGRQFSNSRSEMNVSTLELGDSALYLCASMASGSADTQYFGPGTRLTVL.

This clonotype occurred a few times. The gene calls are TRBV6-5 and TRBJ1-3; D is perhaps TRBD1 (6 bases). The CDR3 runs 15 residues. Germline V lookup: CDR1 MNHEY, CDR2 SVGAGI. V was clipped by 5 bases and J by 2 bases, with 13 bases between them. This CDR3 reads CASSTDGQTGNTIYF. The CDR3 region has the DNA TGTGCCAGCAGTACGGACGGACAGACTGGAAACACCATATATTTT.

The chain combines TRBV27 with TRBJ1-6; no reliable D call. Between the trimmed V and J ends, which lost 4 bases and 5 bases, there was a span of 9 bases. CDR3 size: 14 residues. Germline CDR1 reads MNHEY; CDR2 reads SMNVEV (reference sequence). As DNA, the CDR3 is TGTGCCAGCAGTTCTAGGCGAGATAATTCACCCCTCCACTTT. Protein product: CASSSRRDNSPLHF.

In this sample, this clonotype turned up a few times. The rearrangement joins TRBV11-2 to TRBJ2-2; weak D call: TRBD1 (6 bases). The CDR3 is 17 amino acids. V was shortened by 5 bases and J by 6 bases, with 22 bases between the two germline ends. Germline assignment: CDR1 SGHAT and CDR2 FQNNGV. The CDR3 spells CASSPVPLQGKAGELFF. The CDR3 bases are TGTGCCAGCAGCCCCGTGCCTCTGCAGGGGAAGGCCGGGGAGCTGTTTTTT.

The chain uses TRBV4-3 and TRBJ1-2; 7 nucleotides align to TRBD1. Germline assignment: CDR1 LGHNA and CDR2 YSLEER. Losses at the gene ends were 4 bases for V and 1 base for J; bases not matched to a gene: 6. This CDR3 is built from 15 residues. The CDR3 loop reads CASSREQGFNYGYTF. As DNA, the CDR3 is TGCGCCAGCAGCCGAGAACAGGGGTTTAACTATGGCTACACCTTC.

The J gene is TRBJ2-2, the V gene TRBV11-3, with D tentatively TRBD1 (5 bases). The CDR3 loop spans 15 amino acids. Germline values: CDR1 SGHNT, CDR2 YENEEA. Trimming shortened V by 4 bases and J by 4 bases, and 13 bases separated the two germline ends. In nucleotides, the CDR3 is TGTGCCAGCAGCTCAACAGGATCGGCCACCGGGGAGCTGTTTTTT. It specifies CASSSTGSATGELFF.

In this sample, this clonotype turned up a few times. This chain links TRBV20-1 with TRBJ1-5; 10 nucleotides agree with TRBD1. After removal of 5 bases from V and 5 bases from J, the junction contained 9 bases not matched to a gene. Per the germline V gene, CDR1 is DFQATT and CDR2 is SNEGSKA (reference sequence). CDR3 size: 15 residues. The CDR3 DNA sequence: TGCAGTGCTGTTGCCGGGACAGGGGACGATCAGCCCCAGCATTTT. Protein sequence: CSAVAGTGDDQPQHF.